This T cell receptor (beta chain) was recovered during a study of siplizumab effects on memory and regulatory T cells. The repertoire was sequenced with immunoSEQ multiplex PCR; TCRdb's copy has only in-frame clones and lacks some. The sample yields tens of thousands of clones, around 96% seen once. General study findings and limits: Among sequences traceable to unstimulated CD4+ memory cells, alloreactive ones were significantly reduced by siplizumab. Of the alloreactive clones, only a minor fraction mapped to unstimulated subsets.

The CDR3 loop spans 13 amino acids. Germline V gene sequence: CDR1 SGHVS, CDR2 FNYEAQ. V dropped 2 bases and J dropped 8; count of bases not matched to a gene: 2. As for this clone: No antigen is known for it.

The receptor was isolated from a human donor in good health. This sequence joins TRBV7-6 and TRBJ1-4, with 7 bases lining up with TRBD1. Sequencing used naive CD8+ T cells sorted from blood. The CDR3 nucleotides read TGTGCCAGCAGCTTAAGACAGGGAGAAAAACTGTTTTTT. Its translation: CASSLRQGEKLFF.